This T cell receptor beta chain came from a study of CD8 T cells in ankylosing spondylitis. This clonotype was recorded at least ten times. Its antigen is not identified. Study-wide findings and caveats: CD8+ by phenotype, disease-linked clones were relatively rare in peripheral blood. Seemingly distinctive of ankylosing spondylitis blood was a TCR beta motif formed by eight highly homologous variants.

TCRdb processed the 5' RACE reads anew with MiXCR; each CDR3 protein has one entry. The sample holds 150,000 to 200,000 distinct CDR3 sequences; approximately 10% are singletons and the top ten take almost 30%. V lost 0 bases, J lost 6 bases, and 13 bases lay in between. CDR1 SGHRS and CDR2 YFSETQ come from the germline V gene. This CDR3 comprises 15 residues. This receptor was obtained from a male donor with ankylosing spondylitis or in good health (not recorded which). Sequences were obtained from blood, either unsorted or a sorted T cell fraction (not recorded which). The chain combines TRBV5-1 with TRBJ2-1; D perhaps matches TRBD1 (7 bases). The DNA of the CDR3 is TGCGCCAGCAGCTTGGGGCAGGGGGGAGTCAATGAGCAGTTCTTC. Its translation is CASSLGQGGVNEQFF.